A single sample gave rise to the 14 T cell receptor beta chains below, sequenced in a study of blood T cell repertoires in COVID-19 (dated by TCRdb to between 2020 and 2021). The protocol used for the library was the immunoSEQ multiplex PCR assay. Drawn from immuneACCESS, this table holds only the in-frame rearrangements with V and J called that TCRdb kept. Clones are partly lost; checked studies trace under half to an unresolved V gene and leave the rest unexplained. Counted in this sample were about 170,000 clones; approximately 88% of them appeared once. Clones ranked in the top ten supply approximately 2.9% of the sample. The source material was peripheral blood. Receptors were obtained from an older woman with acute or convalescent COVID-19.

This clone was detected a few times. V gene TRBV27 combines with J gene TRBJ1-5; D gene ambiguous. V was cut by 6 bases and J by 0 bases, with 6 bases left in between. Germline assignment: CDR1 MNHEY and CDR2 SMNVEV (reference sequence). The CDR3 has 13 residues. CDR3 nucleotide sequence: TGTGCCAGCAGCTCTTATAGCAATCAGCCCCAGCATTTT. It yields the protein CASSSYSNQPQHF.

V and J are TRBV28 and TRBJ1-3; a possible D gene is TRBD1 (6 bases). Germline values: CDR1 MDHEN, CDR2 SYDVKM. Trimming took 5 bases from V and 0 from J, leaving 11 bases between them. The CDR3 sequence is 15 residues long. The CDR3 loop is CASSNRVSSGNTIYF. CDR3 DNA: TGTGCCAGCAGTAACAGGGTCAGCTCTGGAAACACCATATATTTT.

This clone was detected only a few times. Relative to the germline gene, one junction end is altered; a read error may explain this. The genes are TRBV6-5 and TRBJ2-7; 7 nucleotides match TRBD1. From germline, CDR1 is MNHEY and CDR2 SVGAGI. This CDR3 comprises 14 residues. CDR3 protein: CASSLTGKSSEQYF. For the CDR3, the DNA is TGTGCCAGCAGTTTGACAGGGAAGTCCTCCGAGCAGTACTTC.

This chain links TRBV7-2 with TRBJ1-5; D call uncertain. The germline CDR1 and CDR2 sequences are SGHTA and FQGNSA. The CDR3 runs to 18 residues. Between the trimmed V and J ends, which lost 1 base and 0 bases, there was a span of 16 bases. As DNA, the CDR3 is TGTGCCAGCAGCTTAGTAGCTGGGTCCCCCTATAGCAATCAGCCCCAGCATTTT. As protein: CASSLVAGSPYSNQPQHF.

The J gene is TRBJ2-3, the V gene TRBV5-5, with 9 bases fitting TRBD1. With V trimmed by 3 bases and J by 1 base, 6 bases remained unmatched. The germline V gene encodes CDR1 SGHKS and CDR2 YYEKEE (reference sequence). The CDR3 has 16 residues. The CDR3 region is CASSSNRGRGTDTQYF. CDR3 bases: TGTGCCAGCAGCTCAAACAGGGGGCGAGGCACAGATACGCAGTATTTT.

This rearrangement joins TRBV18 to TRBJ1-1; TRBD1 might be the D (6 bases). Trimming shortened V by 8 bases and J by 3 bases, and 13 bases separated the two germline ends. This CDR3 spans 13 amino acids. Germline V gives CDR1 KGHSH, CDR2 LQKENI. Here the CDR3 reads CASKQGMDTEAFF. Written as DNA, the CDR3 is TGTGCCAGCAAACAGGGAATGGACACTGAAGCTTTCTTT.

A single count supports this clone. The CDR3, as DNA: TGCGCCAGCAGCCAGGAAAGCAGGGGGCGAAATGGAAACACCATATATTTT. Amino acid sequence: CASSQESRGRNGNTIYF. The chain has TRBV4-1 and TRBJ1-3, with TRBD1 identical over 8 bases. The junction had 10 bases not matched to a gene; V was cut back by 3 bases and J by 3 bases. Germline assignment: CDR1 MGHRA and CDR2 YSYEKL. The length of the CDR3 is 17 residues.

This rearrangement joins TRBV5-6 to TRBJ2-2; 9 bases match TRBD2. Per the germline V gene, CDR1 is SGHDT and CDR2 is YYEEEE. The V and J ends lost 0 bases and 4 bases, in that order; junction bases with no gene match: 4. The CDR3 is made up of 16 amino acids. CDR3 sequence (DNA): TGTGCCAGCAGCTTGGTAAGCGGGGGGCTCACCGGGGAGCTGTTTTTT. It yields the protein CASSLVSGGLTGELFF.

This clone was observed a handful of times. The V gene is TRBV28, the J gene TRBJ1-5; TRBD1 aligns across 9 bases. Germline CDR1 MDHEN, CDR2 SYDVKM. The CDR3 is 17 amino acids. Trimming cost V 2 bases and J 0 bases; bases outside gene matches: 5. CDR3 coding DNA: TGTGCCAGCAGTTTAGCGACAGGGGGAAGTAGCAATCAGCCCCAGCATTTT. This gives the protein CASSLATGGSSNQPQHF.

The V call is TRBV5-1, the J call TRBJ1-2; 12 bases fit TRBD1. The CDR3 spans 15 residues. Trimming took 0 bases from V and 6 from J; bases not matched to a gene: 3. Germline loops: CDR1 SGHRS, CDR2 YFSETQ. CDR3 coding DNA: TGCGCCAGCAGCTTGGAGGGACAGGGGGCACATGGCTACACCTTC. This gives the protein CASSLEGQGAHGYTF. The variable domain in full, completed from reference TRBV5-1 and TRBJ1-2, reads KAGVTQTPRYLIKTRGQQVTLSCSPISGHRSVSWYQQTPGQGLQFLFEYFSETQRNKGNFPGRFSGRQFSNSRSEMNVSTLELGDSALYLCASSLEGQGAHGYTFGSGTRLTVV.

The rearrangement joins TRBV7-8 to TRBJ2-1; D is ambiguous. Deletions cut 7 bases from V and 10 bases from J, with 17 bases between. The CDR3 contains 13 residues. Germline V gene lookup returns CDR1 SGHVS and CDR2 FQNEAQ. The CDR3 coding sequence is TGTGCCAGCATAGTATCCGGTTTAAAGGAGCAGTTCTTC. Translation: CASIVSGLKEQFF.

V usage is TRBV5-1 and J usage is TRBJ2-3, with D perhaps TRBD1 (9 bases). With 0 bases removed from V and 4 bases from J, the gap between germline ends came to 24 bases. Looked up from germline, CDR1 is SGHRS and CDR2 is YFSETQ. The CDR3 extends over 19 amino acids. The CDR3 coding sequence is TGCGCCAGCAGCTTGGGGGACAGGGTAGCGGGGTACGCCCCAGATACGCAGTATTTT. Protein sequence: CASSLGDRVAGYAPDTQYF. Looking up the rest from reference TRBV5-1 and TRBJ2-3 gives the full variable domain: KAGVTQTPRYLIKTRGQQVTLSCSPISGHRSVSWYQQTPGQGLQFLFEYFSETQRNKGNFPGRFSGRQFSNSRSEMNVSTLELGDSALYLCASSLGDRVAGYAPDTQYFGPGTRLTVL.

The genes are TRBV7-4 and TRBJ2-7; 9 bases line up with TRBD1. CDR1 and CDR2 from the germline V gene are SGHVT and SQSDAQ. V lost 1 base to trimming and J lost 3 bases; unmatched junction nucleotides: 10. The CDR3 has 17 amino acids. The CDR3 DNA follows: TGTGCCAGCAGCTTAGGCCACCGGGACAGGGTCTTCTACGAGCAGTACTTC. It is translated as CASSLGHRDRVFYEQYF.

The V gene is TRBV28, the J gene TRBJ1-5, with unresolved D. The CDR3 has 15 residues. The ends were cut back, 7 bases at V and 4 bases at J, with 17 bases in the middle. In germline, CDR1 is MDHEN, CDR2 SYDVKM. CDR3 nucleotide sequence: TGTGCCAGCACCCGGCGCGGAAGGAAGAATCAGCCCCAGCATTTT. The encoded protein is CASTRRGRKNQPQHF.